This T cell receptor (beta chain) originates from a study of spatial heterogeneity in lung cancer. As for the study in general: Across the raw uncorrected reads, a unique TCR and UMI combination was observed, on average, more than ten times. Broader study findings: Tumor mutation count correlated with how many alpha and beta TCRs expanded intratumorally.

Time point: sample taken at primary tumor resection. Samples were donated by 72 untreated early-stage non-small cell lung cancer patients. Whole RNA from tumor, nontumor lung or frozen PBMC was sequenced unsorted. TCRdb processed the 5' RACE reads anew with MiXCR; each CDR3 protein has one entry. The sample records about 13,000 distinct CDR3 sequences, around 5.9% being singletons. V was pared by 5 bases and J by 5 bases, with 5 bases between. CDR3 size: 11 residues. This clonotype counts as medium-sized. Its specificity is unknown. This beta chain represents an off-target read in a library built for alpha chains; its size is of limited meaning.

This sequence originates from a female donor with early-stage non-small cell lung cancer. The chain links TRBV12-3 or TRBV12-4 to TRBJ2-3, with D maybe TRBD2 (5 bases). The material was lung tumor tissue, obtained at surgery. In nucleotides, the CDR3 is TGTGCCAGCAGTCGGGGAGATACGCAGTATTTT. It specifies CASSRGDTQYF.